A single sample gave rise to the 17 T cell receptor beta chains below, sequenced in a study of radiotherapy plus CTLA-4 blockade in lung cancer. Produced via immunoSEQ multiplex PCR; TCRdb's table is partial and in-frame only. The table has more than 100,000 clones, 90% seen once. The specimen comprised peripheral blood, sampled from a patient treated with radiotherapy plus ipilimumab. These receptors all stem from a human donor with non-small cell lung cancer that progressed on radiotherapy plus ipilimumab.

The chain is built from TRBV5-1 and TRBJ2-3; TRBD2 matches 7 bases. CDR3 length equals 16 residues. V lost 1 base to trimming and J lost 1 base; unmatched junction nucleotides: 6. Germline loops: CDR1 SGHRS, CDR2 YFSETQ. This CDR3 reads CASSLIRGGGTDTQYF. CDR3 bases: TGCGCCAGCAGCTTGATACGCGGGGGAGGCACAGATACGCAGTATTTT.

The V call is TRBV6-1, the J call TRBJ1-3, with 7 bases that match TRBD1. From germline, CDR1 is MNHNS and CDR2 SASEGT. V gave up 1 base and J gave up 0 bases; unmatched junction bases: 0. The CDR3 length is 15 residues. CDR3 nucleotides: TGTGCCAGCAGTGAAGGGACAGGCTCTGGAAACACCATATATTTT. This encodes CASSEGTGSGNTIYF.

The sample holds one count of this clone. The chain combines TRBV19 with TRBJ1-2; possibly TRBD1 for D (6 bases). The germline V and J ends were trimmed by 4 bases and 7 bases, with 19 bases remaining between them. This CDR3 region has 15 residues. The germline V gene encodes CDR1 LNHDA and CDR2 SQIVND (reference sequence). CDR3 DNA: TGTGCCAGTAGTACCTCCGGGACACCCGTGCGTGGCTACACCTTC. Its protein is CASSTSGTPVRGYTF.

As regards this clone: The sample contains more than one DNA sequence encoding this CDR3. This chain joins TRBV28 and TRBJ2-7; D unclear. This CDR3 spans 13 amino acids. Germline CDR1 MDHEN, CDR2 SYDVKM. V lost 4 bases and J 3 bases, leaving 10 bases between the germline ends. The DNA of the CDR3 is TGTGCCAGCAGTTACTCTCCTAACTACGAGCAGTACTTC. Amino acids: CASSYSPNYEQYF.

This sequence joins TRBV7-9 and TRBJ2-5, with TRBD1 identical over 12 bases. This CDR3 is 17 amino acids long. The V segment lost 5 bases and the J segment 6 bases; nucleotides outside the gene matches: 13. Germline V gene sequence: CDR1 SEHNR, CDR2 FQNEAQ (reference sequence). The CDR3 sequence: CASSPPPGQGAAKTQYF. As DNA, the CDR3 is TGTGCCAGCAGCCCGCCCCCGGGACAGGGGGCTGCTAAGACCCAGTACTTC.

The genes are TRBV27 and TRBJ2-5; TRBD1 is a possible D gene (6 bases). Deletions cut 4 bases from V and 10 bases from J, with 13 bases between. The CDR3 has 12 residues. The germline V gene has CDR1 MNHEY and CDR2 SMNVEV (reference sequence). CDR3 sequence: CASSSPPGDQYF. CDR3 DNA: TGTGCCAGCAGTTCTCCCCCAGGGGACCAGTACTTC.

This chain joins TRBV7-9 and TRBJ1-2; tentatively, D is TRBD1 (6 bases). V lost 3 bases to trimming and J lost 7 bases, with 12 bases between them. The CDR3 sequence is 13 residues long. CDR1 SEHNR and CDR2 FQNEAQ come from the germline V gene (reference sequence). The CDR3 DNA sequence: TGTGCCAGCAGCTTCCCAGGGGAGGGTGGCTACACCTTC. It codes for CASSFPGEGGYTF.

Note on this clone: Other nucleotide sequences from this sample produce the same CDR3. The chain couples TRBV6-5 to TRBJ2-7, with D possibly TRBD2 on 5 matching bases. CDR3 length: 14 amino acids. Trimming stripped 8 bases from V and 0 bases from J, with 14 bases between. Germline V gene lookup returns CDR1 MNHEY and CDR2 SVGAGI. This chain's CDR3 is CASRRDSVSYEQYF. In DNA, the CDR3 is TGTGCCAGCCGTCGGGATAGCGTCTCCTACGAGCAGTACTTC.

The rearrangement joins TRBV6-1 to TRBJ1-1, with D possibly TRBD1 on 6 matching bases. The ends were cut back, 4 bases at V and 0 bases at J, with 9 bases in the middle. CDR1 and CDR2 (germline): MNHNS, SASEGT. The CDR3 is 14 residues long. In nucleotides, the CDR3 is TGTGCCAGCAGTGGGGGGGGCGTGAACACTGAAGCTTTCTTT. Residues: CASSGGGVNTEAFF.

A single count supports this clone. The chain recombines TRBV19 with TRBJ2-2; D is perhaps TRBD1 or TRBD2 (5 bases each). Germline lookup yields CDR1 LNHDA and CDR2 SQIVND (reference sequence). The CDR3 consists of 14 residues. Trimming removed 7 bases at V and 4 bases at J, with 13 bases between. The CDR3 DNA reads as TGTGCCAGTAACCAGGGAGTGGGCACCGGGGAGCTGTTTTTT. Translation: CASNQGVGTGELFF.

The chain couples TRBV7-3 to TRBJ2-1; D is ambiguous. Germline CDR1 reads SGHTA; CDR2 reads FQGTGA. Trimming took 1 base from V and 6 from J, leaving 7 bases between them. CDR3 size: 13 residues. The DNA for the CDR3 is TGTGCCAGCAGCTTAAATAGTGCCAATGAGCAGTTCTTC. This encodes CASSLNSANEQFF.

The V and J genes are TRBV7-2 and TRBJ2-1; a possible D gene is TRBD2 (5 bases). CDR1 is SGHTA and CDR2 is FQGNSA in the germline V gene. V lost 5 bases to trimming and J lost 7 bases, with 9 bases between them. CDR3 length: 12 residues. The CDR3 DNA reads TGTGCCAGCAGCCTCACTAGAAATGAGCAGTTCTTC. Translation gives CASSLTRNEQFF.

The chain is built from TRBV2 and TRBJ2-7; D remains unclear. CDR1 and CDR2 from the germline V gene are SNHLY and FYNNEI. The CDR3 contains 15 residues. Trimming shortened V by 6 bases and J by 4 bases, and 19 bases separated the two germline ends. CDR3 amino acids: CASRQRKAIGYEQYF. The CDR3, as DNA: TGTGCCAGCAGGCAGCGTAAGGCTATAGGTTACGAGCAGTACTTC.

The CDR3 DNA is TGCAGCGCCGAAGGGGGGTACGAGCAGTACTTC. Translating gives CSAEGGYEQYF. V gene TRBV29-1 combines with J gene TRBJ2-7; D possibly uses TRBD1 or TRBD2 (6 bases each). The V end lost 7 bases, the J end lost 4 bases, and 11 bases lay between the germline ends. The CDR3 is made up of 11 amino acids. From germline, CDR1 is SQVTM and CDR2 ANQGSEA.

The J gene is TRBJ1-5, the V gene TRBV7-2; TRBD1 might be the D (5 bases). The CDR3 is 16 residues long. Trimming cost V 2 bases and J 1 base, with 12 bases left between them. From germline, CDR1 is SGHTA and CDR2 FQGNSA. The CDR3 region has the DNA TGTGCCAGCAGCTTACTGGGGGTTCGGAGCAATCAGCCCCAGCATTTT. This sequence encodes CASSLLGVRSNQPQHF. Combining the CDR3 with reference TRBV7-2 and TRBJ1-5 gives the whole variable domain GAGVSQSPSNKVTEKGKDVELRCDPISGHTALYWYRQSLGQGLEFLIYFQGNSAPDKSGLPSDRFSAERTGGSVSTLTIQRTQQEDSAVYLCASSLLGVRSNQPQHFGDGTRLSIL.

The CDR3 loop is CASSTTLPPAGGHTF. As DNA, the CDR3 is TGTGCCAGCAGCACAACCTTACCCCCCGCGGGGGGGCACACCTTC. This chain links TRBV13 with TRBJ1-2; weak D call: TRBD1 (6 bases). Per the germline V gene, CDR1 is PRHDT and CDR2 is FYEKMQ (reference sequence). CDR3 length: 15 residues. Trimming stripped 5 bases from V and 12 bases from J, with 25 bases between.

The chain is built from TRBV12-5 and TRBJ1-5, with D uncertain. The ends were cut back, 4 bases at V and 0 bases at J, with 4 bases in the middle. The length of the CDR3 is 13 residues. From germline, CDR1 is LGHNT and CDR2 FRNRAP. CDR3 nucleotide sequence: TGTGCTAGTGGTTCGGATAGCAATCAGCCCCAGCATTTT. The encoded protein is CASGSDSNQPQHF. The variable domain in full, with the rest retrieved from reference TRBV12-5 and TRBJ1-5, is DARVTQTPRHKVTEMGQEVTMRCQPILGHNTVFWYRQTMMQGLELLAYFRNRAPLDDSGMPKDRFSAEMPDATLATLKIQPSEPRDSAVYFCASGSDSNQPQHFGDGTRLSIL.